This entry lists 8 T cell receptor beta chains sequenced from one sample in a study of shared clonotypes between healthy human individuals. The table came from immunoSEQ multiplex PCR; TCRdb's copy has only in-frame clones and leaves some out. The repertoire holds a few million clones, with more than 90% as singletons. Sequencing was performed on naive CD4+ T cells sorted from blood. Sample subset: CD45RA+ positively selected. These TCRs come from a man aged 18 to 30 in good health.

The chain uses TRBV5-1 and TRBJ1-3; 8 nucleotides align to TRBD1. The V segment lost 4 bases and the J segment 3 bases; nucleotides outside the gene matches: 9. CDR3 size: 16 residues. In germline, CDR1 is SGHRS, CDR2 YFSETQ. DNA for the CDR3: TGCGCCAGCAGCCAACAGGGGGTTAAGGGTGGAAACACCATATATTTT. Translating gives CASSQQGVKGGNTIYF.

J is TRBJ1-2 and V is TRBV28; D is possibly TRBD1 (5 bases). Trimming left V 5 bases short and J 3 bases short, with 10 bases between. CDR1 and CDR2 from the germline V gene are MDHEN and SYDVKM. The length of the CDR3 is 13 residues. This CDR3 is CASSPQGHYGYTF. CDR3 in DNA: TGTGCCAGCAGTCCCCAGGGACACTATGGCTACACCTTC.

The chain carries TRBV10-3 and TRBJ2-7; 8 nucleotides line up with TRBD1. The CDR3 length is 16 residues. In germline, CDR1 is ENHRY, CDR2 SYGVKD. V dropped 2 bases and J dropped 3; count of bases not matched to a gene: 9. CDR3 protein: CAISEGGQVLGYEQYF. The CDR3 DNA is TGTGCCATCAGTGAGGGGGGACAGGTCCTGGGCTACGAGCAGTACTTC.

The chain employs TRBV5-1 and TRBJ1-5, with a tentative D call TRBD1 (6 bases). V was shortened by 4 bases and J by 3 bases, with 14 bases between the two germline ends. Germline loops: CDR1 SGHRS, CDR2 YFSETQ. The CDR3 is 15 amino acids. The CDR3 reads CASSATGLYNQPQHF. The CDR3 bases are TGCGCCAGCAGCGCTACAGGGCTCTACAATCAGCCCCAGCATTTT.

The genes are TRBV4-2 and TRBJ2-7; tentatively, D is TRBD1 (5 bases). Germline values: CDR1 LGHNA, CDR2 YNFKEQ. CDR3 size: 15 residues. The V gene lost 1 base and the J gene lost 4 bases, with 14 bases spanning the gap. The CDR3 coding sequence is TGTGCCAGCAGCCAAGGGTTGGGGCTTCTGTACGAGCAGTACTTC. Amino acid sequence: CASSQGLGLLYEQYF.

The chain carries TRBV6-1 and TRBJ2-3; unclear D gene. Between the trimmed V and J ends, which lost 1 base and 4 bases, there was a span of 12 bases. The CDR3 spans 15 residues. Germline CDR1 reads MNHNS; CDR2 reads SASEGT. The CDR3 DNA reads TGTGCCAGCAGTGAAGGACCAGCGCGCGCAGATACGCAGTATTTT. It yields the protein CASSEGPARADTQYF.

The chain uses TRBV2 and TRBJ1-6, with D possibly being TRBD1 (5 bases). CDR1 SNHLY and CDR2 FYNNEI come from the germline V gene. This CDR3 has 15 amino acids. The V end was cut by 3 bases, the J end by 8 bases, with 14 bases between. Written as DNA, the CDR3 is TGTGCCAGCAGTGATCGGTCAGGGACCTATTCACCCCTCCACTTT. It encodes CASSDRSGTYSPLHF.

The chain employs TRBV27 and TRBJ1-1; D gene uncertain. CDR1 is MNHEY and CDR2 is SMNVEV in the germline V gene (reference sequence). Trimming cost V 6 bases and J 2 bases, with 25 bases left between them. The CDR3 consists of 18 residues. For the CDR3, the DNA is TGTGCCAGCAGCCCTATTATTTTGCGGACTTTGCGCAACACTGAAGCTTTCTTT. Translated, it gives CASSPIILRTLRNTEAFF.